Sequencing of this T cell receptor beta chain was carried out in a study of cytomegalovirus exposure and HLA in healthy donors. Study conclusions and caveats: In all likelihood, a cluster of highly shared sequence variants was a sequencing artifact. As immune exposure information, only CMV serostatus was available. Among the CMV-associated chains, a few were confirmed in vitro as specific for CMV antigens.

The PCR used 60 Vbeta and 13 Jbeta primers. The method was immunoSEQ multiplex PCR; TCRdb's version includes in-frame clones alone and lacks a portion of them. The table has about 140,000 clones, under 85% seen once. As concerns this clone: As yet, its antigen is unknown.

Per germline, CDR1 ENHRY and CDR2 SYGVKD. Trimming took 4 bases from V and 6 from J; bases not matched to a gene: 6. This CDR3 region has 15 residues. This TCR came from a man aged 18-30 years in good health and CMV-seronegative. The source material was PBMCs. V is TRBV10-3 and J is TRBJ1-6, with 7 bases identical to TRBD1. The CDR3 DNA follows: TGTGCCATCAGTGGAGGGACAGTCCCTAATTCACCCCTCCACTTT. This sequence encodes CAISGGTVPNSPLHF.